Here is one T cell receptor (beta chain) with its context. The antigen is not known. Naive CD8 cells were CD45RO-negative, positively selected for CCR7, excluding terminally differentiated effector memory CD45RA+ cells. None of the donors, who were healthy HIV-negative adults, had recently had acute infections or vaccinations. Method: immunoSEQ multiplex PCR; TCRdb's copy keeps in-frame clones and lacks some. The data contain about 2.1 million clones, approximately 94% of them singletons. The data derive from a study of shared clonotypes between healthy human individuals. Per germline, CDR1 SGHVS and CDR2 FQNEAQ. The CDR3 has 16 amino acids. Losses at the gene ends were 1 base for V and 3 bases for J; bases not matched to a gene: 5. Points from the study as a whole: Generation probability values for non-shared clonotypes were lower than those for clonotypes shared by all four donors.

This clonotype originated in a man between 18 and 29 years old in good health. Some clones in this sample may be carry-over from other donors' samples. The chain recombines TRBV7-8 with TRBJ1-5; TRBD1 matches at 8 bases. Material for sequencing was naive CD8+ T cells from PBMCs. The CDR3 nucleotides are TGTGCCAGCAGCTTAGACCGGACAGGGCCCAATCAGCCCCAGCATTTT. Its translation: CASSLDRTGPNQPQHF.